These 13 T cell receptor beta chains were all obtained from the same sample, sequenced in a study of cytomegalovirus exposure and HLA in healthy donors. 60 Vbeta and 13 Jbeta primers were used in PCR. Assay used: immunoSEQ multiplex PCR; TCRdb lists only in-frame clones, some missing. The profile covers roughly 180,000 clones, with around 80% appearing a single time and roughly 1.2% taken by the ten largest. The sample was PBMCs. Receptors originate from a boy under 10 years old in good health and CMV-seronegative.

CDR3 nucleotides: TGTGCCAGCAGCCACGAACAGGGCAGCACAGATACGCAGTATTTT. As protein: CASSHEQGSTDTQYF. This chain uses TRBV7-6 with TRBJ2-3; weak D call: TRBD1 (6 bases). The ends were cut back, 5 bases at V and 0 bases at J, with 12 bases in the middle. CDR3 length equals 15 residues. Germline-derived CDR1 and CDR2 are SGHVS and FNYEAQ. The full variable domain, completed using reference TRBV7-6 and TRBJ2-3, is GAGVSQSPRYKVTKRGQDVALRCDPISGHVSLYWYRQALGQGPEFLTYFNYEAQQDKSGLPNDRFSAERPEGSISTLTIQRTEQRDSAMYRCASSHEQGSTDTQYFGPGTRLTVL.

The V gene is TRBV11-2, the J gene TRBJ1-6, with a tentative D call TRBD1 (6 bases). The CDR3 runs to 15 residues. Germline-derived CDR1 and CDR2 are SGHAT and FQNNGV. V gave up 1 base and J gave up 9 bases, with 13 bases separating them. The CDR3 DNA reads TGTGCCAGCAGCTTAGGCGCAGGGGTGGGTTCACCCCTCCACTTT. Translation gives CASSLGAGVGSPLHF.

The genes are TRBV4-3 and TRBJ1-1; no clear D. This CDR3 is built from 16 residues. Germline assignment: CDR1 LGHNA and CDR2 YSLEER. Trimming stripped 0 bases from V and 0 bases from J, with 11 bases between. CDR3 sequence reads: CASSQELATMNTEAFF. Written as DNA, the CDR3 is TGCGCCAGCAGCCAAGAATTAGCAACTATGAACACTGAAGCTTTCTTT.

V usage is TRBV5-1 and J usage is TRBJ1-1; TRBD1 aligns across 7 bases. The CDR3 totals 14 residues. From germline, CDR1 is SGHRS and CDR2 YFSETQ. V shed 0 bases and J 6 bases; nucleotides not matched to a gene: 5. The CDR3, as DNA: TGCGCCAGCAGCTTGGGGCAGGGGGTTCCTGAAGCTTTCTTT. Translating gives CASSLGQGVPEAFF.

The chain joins TRBV9 to TRBJ1-2; D perhaps matches TRBD1 (6 bases). With 0 bases removed from V and 1 base from J, the gap between germline ends came to 10 bases. The germline CDR1 and CDR2 sequences are SGDLS and YYNGEE. This CDR3 is built from 15 residues. The CDR3 spells CASSVGQERNYGYTF. The CDR3 DNA reads TGTGCCAGCAGCGTAGGACAGGAACGTAACTATGGCTACACCTTC.

The chain has TRBV29-1 and TRBJ1-1; D possibly corresponds to TRBD1 (5 bases). The germline gives CDR1 SQVTM, CDR2 ANQGSEA. V lost 8 bases to trimming and J lost 0 bases, with 16 bases between them. The CDR3 extends over 14 amino acids. CDR3 in DNA: TGCAGCAGCCTCGGGGGTCCAATGAACACTGAAGCTTTCTTT. This gives the protein CSSLGGPMNTEAFF.

This chain connects TRBV6-6 to TRBJ2-1, with TRBD1 matching 10 bases. This CDR3 is 15 amino acids long. J was trimmed by 8 bases and V by 5 bases; bases with no gene match: 9. Germline V gene lookup returns CDR1 MNHNY and CDR2 SVGAGI (reference sequence). For the CDR3, the DNA is TGTGCCAGCAGTCCCGGGACAGGGGTGAAGGATGAGCAGTTCTTC. Protein sequence: CASSPGTGVKDEQFF.

This clone was picked up one time. The rearrangement uses TRBV28 and TRBJ1-5; 9 nucleotides align to TRBD1. Unmatched junction bases numbered 11, after V lost 5 bases and J lost 9 bases. CDR1 and CDR2 (germline): MDHEN, SYDVKM. The CDR3 is 15 amino acids. CDR3 in DNA: TGTGCCAGCAGTCCTCCGGGACAGGGTCGCCGGCCCCAGCATTTT. Its protein is CASSPPGQGRRPQHF.

This chain uses TRBV25-1 with TRBJ2-1, with 7 bases fitting TRBD2. Germline V gives CDR1 MGHDK, CDR2 SYGVNS. After removal of 3 bases from V and 7 bases from J, the junction contained 15 bases not matched to a gene. This CDR3 region has 17 residues. The CDR3 region is CASSDLAGTALTNEQFF. As DNA, the CDR3 is TGTGCCAGCAGTGATTTAGCGGGCACAGCTTTAACAAATGAGCAGTTCTTC.

V is TRBV7-2 and J is TRBJ2-3, with a tentative D call TRBD2 (5 bases). This CDR3 is 16 amino acids long. V gave up 0 bases and J gave up 2 bases, with 12 bases separating them. Germline values: CDR1 SGHTA, CDR2 FQGNSA. CDR3 residues: CASSLAQWTFTDTQYF. DNA for the CDR3: TGTGCCAGCAGCTTAGCCCAGTGGACTTTCACAGATACGCAGTATTTT.

This clone was seen only a few times. The chain links TRBV11-2 to TRBJ2-5; 10 positions agree with TRBD2. The length of the CDR3 is 17 residues. The germline V gene encodes CDR1 SGHAT and CDR2 FQNNGV. Trimming took 1 base from V and 4 from J; bases not matched to a gene: 9. The CDR3 DNA sequence: TGTGCCAGCAGCTTAGTTCTGTCTAGCGGGAGACGAGAGACCCAGTACTTC. It codes for CASSLVLSSGRRETQYF.

J is TRBJ1-2 and V is TRBV7-2, with D maybe TRBD1 (5 bases). The CDR3 has 13 amino acids. CDR1 is SGHTA and CDR2 is FQGNSA in the germline V gene. The V end was cut by 2 bases, the J end by 9 bases, with 13 bases between. The CDR3: CASSLRQGRSYTF. The CDR3 nucleotides are TGTGCCAGCAGCTTAAGGCAGGGCCGGAGCTACACCTTC.

CDR3 loop: CASRQAGARTDTQYF. CDR3 sequence (DNA): TGTGCCAGTCGGCAAGCGGGGGCCCGCACAGATACGCAGTATTTT. This chain connects TRBV19 to TRBJ2-3; 8 positions match TRBD2. Germline V gene lookup returns CDR1 LNHDA and CDR2 SQIVND (reference sequence). V lost 8 bases, J lost 1 base, and 8 bases stayed unmatched. This CDR3 comprises 15 residues.